Included here is one T cell receptor (beta chain) sequence, with context. The V gene lost 7 bases and the J gene lost 0 bases, with 15 bases spanning the gap. This CDR3 is 15 amino acids long. Germline lookup yields CDR1 SNHLY and CDR2 FYNNEI. This record belongs to a study of blood T cell repertoires in COVID-19. Generated by immunoSEQ multiplex PCR, the TCRdb table keeps only in-frame clones and is missing some. This repertoire shows hundreds of thousands of clones, 87% found once; its top ten account for roughly 2%. J is TRBJ1-1 and V is TRBV2; D is possibly TRBD1 (6 bases). The sequence was collected from a man younger than 35 with active or convalescent COVID-19. Material for sequencing was peripheral blood. In DNA, the CDR3 is TGTGCCAGCACCACGGACAGCCGAATGAACACTGAAGCTTTCTTT. This gives the protein CASTTDSRMNTEAFF.